This T cell receptor beta chain was captured by sequencing in a study of metastatic and nonmetastatic thyroid tumors. About the research overall: Patients with malignant and benign thyroid disease provided blood and tumor or nodule tissue, whose repertoires were compared.

General observations from the study: According to reports, the diversity of TCR beta was significantly higher in malignant thyroid tumors than in benign nodules, and this held in both blood and tumor samples.

Prior to thyroid surgery, none of the patients had received any treatment. This clone has ten or more counts. No antigen is known for it. Authors' processing steps: It was from CDR3 differences across clinicopathological groups that a distant-metastasis classifier for papillary thyroid cancer was built. TCRdb re-called the PCR reads through MiXCR. TCRdb, not the original authors, processed these V and J calls. Of 50,000 or so clones listed, more than 20% are singletons. Germline CDR1 MNHEY, CDR2 SMNVEV (reference sequence). V was cut by 5 bases and J by 4 bases, with 14 bases left in between. The CDR3 is 14 amino acids.

V gene TRBV27 combines with J gene TRBJ1-1; D remains unclear. Sequenced input: blood. This receptor was identified in a male donor with papillary thyroid cancer or a benign thyroid nodule (not recorded which). Some clones in this sample may be carry-over from other donors' samples. The CDR3 reads CASSMAPKGTEAFF. The CDR3 nucleotides are TGTGCCAGCAGTATGGCCCCAAAGGGCACTGAAGCTTTCTTT.